This T cell receptor beta chain was obtained from a study of blood T cells in healthy people across ages. Remarks on this clonotype: Its antigen is currently unknown.

The CDR3 consists of 17 residues. In germline, CDR1 is DFQATT, CDR2 SNEGSKA (reference sequence). V lost 0 bases and J lost 4, with 21 bases in between. Study-wide findings and caveats: Researchers judged that diversity estimates from one million T cells fell short of true values.

Then a second PCR, running roughly 7 to 11 cycles, was carried out with a sample-barcoded 5' primer and a J-beta primer mix. MiXCR, applied by TCRdb to the 5' RACE reads, yields one record per CDR3 protein. Here the sample spans about 500,000 distinct CDR3 sequences, more than 20% being singletons. The same data also went into a second study, on T cells of mothers and their children. This second study says: In each mother, TCR beta CDR3 reads exceeded 8.5 million; in each child, they numbered approximately 3 million. It was found that thymic selection shapes TCR recombination output similarly in related and unrelated pairs.

The sample comprised blood. This clonotype originated in a boy between 10 and 17 years old in good health. The chain carries TRBV20-1 and TRBJ1-1, with TRBD1 as a possible D gene (5 bases). CDR3: CSARDPGGRGRGTEAFF. CDR3 nucleotide sequence: TGCAGTGCTAGAGATCCTGGGGGAAGGGGTAGGGGCACTGAAGCTTTCTTT.